This TCR beta chain was obtained from a study of immune evolution from preneoplasia to lung adenocarcinoma. Germline-derived CDR1 and CDR2 are GTSNPN and SVGIG (reference sequence). The CDR3 has 12 amino acids. V was shortened by 3 bases and J by 3 bases, with 6 bases between the two germline ends. The table came from immunoSEQ multiplex PCR; TCRdb's copy has only in-frame clones and leaves some out. This table has nearly 5,000 clones, 65% to 80% appearing once. The receptor's source is a person aged 65 to 85 with lung adenocarcinoma. What was sequenced was FFPE minimally invasive lung adenocarcinoma tissue. The V call is TRBV30, the J call TRBJ2-1; D remains ambiguous. The CDR3 is CAWRVGYNEQFF. CDR3 sequence (DNA): TGTGCCTGGAGAGTGGGCTACAATGAGCAGTTCTTC.